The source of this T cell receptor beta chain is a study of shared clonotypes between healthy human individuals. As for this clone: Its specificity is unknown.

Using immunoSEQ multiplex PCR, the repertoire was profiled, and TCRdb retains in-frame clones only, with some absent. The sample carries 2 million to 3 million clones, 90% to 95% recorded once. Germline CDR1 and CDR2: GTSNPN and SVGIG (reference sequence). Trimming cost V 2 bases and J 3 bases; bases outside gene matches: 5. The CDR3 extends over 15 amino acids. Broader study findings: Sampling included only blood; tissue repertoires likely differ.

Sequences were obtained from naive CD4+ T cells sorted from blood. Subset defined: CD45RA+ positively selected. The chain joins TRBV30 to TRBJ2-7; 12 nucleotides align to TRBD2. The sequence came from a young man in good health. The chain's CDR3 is CAWSPGTSGLYEQYF. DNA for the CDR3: TGTGCCTGGAGTCCGGGGACTAGCGGGCTCTACGAGCAGTACTTC.